The 31 T cell receptor beta chains below come from one sample, sequenced in a study of shared clonotypes between healthy human individuals. The assay was immunoSEQ multiplex PCR, and TCRdb's table has in-frame clones only and misses some. The sample holds about a million clones, roughly 80% seen once. The sample taken for sequencing was memory CD4+ T cells from PBMCs. The subset was: CD45RA-negative fraction. Receptors were obtained from a man aged 18 to 35 in good health. Some clones in this sample may be carry-over from other donors' samples.

This rearrangement joins TRBV11-2 to TRBJ2-5; TRBD1 aligns across 9 bases. Trimming cost V 3 bases and J 4 bases; bases outside gene matches: 9. Germline CDR1 and CDR2: SGHAT and FQNNGV. This CDR3 contains 16 residues. The DNA for the CDR3 is TGTGCCAGCAGCTTGGGACGGGACAGGGTTCTAGAGACCCAGTACTTC. Residues: CASSLGRDRVLETQYF.

The rearrangement uses TRBV11-2 and TRBJ2-3; D tentatively fits TRBD1 or TRBD2 (5 bases each). Germline V gene sequence: CDR1 SGHAT, CDR2 FQNNGV. CDR3 length: 17 amino acids. The V gene lost 5 bases and the J gene lost 2 bases, with 20 bases spanning the gap. The CDR3 DNA reads TGTGCCAGCAGCCCGGGCAGGTTGGGGGTAGACACAGATACGCAGTATTTT. It encodes CASSPGRLGVDTDTQYF.

This chain uses TRBV10-3 with TRBJ1-1, with TRBD1 as a possible D gene (5 bases). The V end was cut by 5 bases, the J end by 5 bases, with 12 bases between. CDR1 and CDR2 (germline): ENHRY, SYGVKD. This CDR3 has 13 amino acids. CDR3 in amino acids: CAISFVEGTEAFF. CDR3 bases: TGTGCCATCAGTTTTGTAGAGGGGACTGAAGCTTTCTTT.

V is TRBV28 and J is TRBJ1-1; D remains ambiguous. Germline CDR1 is MDHEN and CDR2 is SYDVKM. The CDR3 is made up of 12 amino acids. V gave up 7 bases and J gave up 3 bases, with 9 bases separating them. CDR3 in amino acids: CASTSAHTEAFF. The CDR3 bases are TGTGCCAGCACCTCCGCGCACACTGAAGCTTTCTTT.

This chain links TRBV6-1 with TRBJ2-7; 7 bases are a match to TRBD1. The junction had 5 bases not matched to a gene; V was cut back by 8 bases and J by 4 bases. CDR1 MNHNS and CDR2 SASEGT come from the germline V gene. The CDR3 runs 12 residues. CDR3 bases: TGTGCCAGCCAGGGGGTACTATACGAGCAGTACTTC. It specifies CASQGVLYEQYF.

Regarding this clone: A far larger clone differs by one base, so this is likely a read error. This sequence joins TRBV29-1 and TRBJ2-7; TRBD1 agrees at 8 bases. Germline trimming cut 7 bases from V and 6 bases from J; bases unmatched to any gene: 8. The CDR3 runs 12 residues. The V gene's germline CDR1 is SQVTM and CDR2 ANQGSEA. CDR3 residues: CSGGTGEPEQYF. CDR3 bases: TGCAGCGGGGGGACAGGCGAACCCGAGCAGTACTTC.

This chain links TRBV28 with TRBJ1-3, with D tentatively TRBD1 (6 bases). CDR1 MDHEN and CDR2 SYDVKM come from the germline V gene. V dropped 5 bases and J dropped 4 bases, with 12 bases sitting between them. The CDR3 is made up of 14 amino acids. The DNA of the CDR3 is TGTGCCAGCAGTCCATCAGGGGCCGGAAACACCATATATTTT. The encoded protein is CASSPSGAGNTIYF.

The rearrangement uses TRBV19 and TRBJ2-3, with TRBD2 identical over 13 bases. CDR3 size: 15 residues. The germline V gene encodes CDR1 LNHDA and CDR2 SQIVND (reference sequence). The V and J ends lost 5 bases and 6 bases, in that order; junction bases with no gene match: 5. The CDR3 DNA reads TGTGCCAGTAGTCCTCCGGGACTAGCGGGGGATACGCAGTATTTT. It codes for CASSPPGLAGDTQYF.

This clone appeared a few times. V usage is TRBV4-1 and J usage is TRBJ1-5; the match to TRBD1 covers 10 bases. Germline values: CDR1 MGHRA, CDR2 YSYEKL. V dropped 4 bases and J dropped 3; count of bases not matched to a gene: 6. The CDR3 loop spans 16 amino acids. CDR3 region: CASSPGTGVSNQPQHF. The CDR3 DNA reads TGCGCCAGCAGCCCAGGGACAGGGGTATCCAATCAGCCCCAGCATTTT.

The rearrangement links TRBV5-6 to TRBJ1-1, with unresolved D. Germline V CDR1 and CDR2: SGHDT, YYEEEE. The CDR3 extends over 14 amino acids. V was clipped by 0 bases and J by 8 bases, with 14 bases between them. Here the CDR3 reads CASSLVGPYREAFF. CDR3 coding DNA: TGTGCCAGCAGCTTGGTCGGACCGTACAGAGAAGCTTTCTTT.

The chain carries TRBV6-6 and TRBJ2-6; D gene unclear. Trimming stripped 5 bases from V and 0 bases from J, with 2 bases between. Looked up from germline, CDR1 is MNHNY and CDR2 is SVGAGI (reference sequence). The length of the CDR3 is 13 residues. CDR3 region: CASSSSGANVLTF. The CDR3 nucleotides are TGTGCCAGCAGTAGCTCTGGGGCCAACGTCCTGACTTTC.

This clone was seen repeatedly, ten times or more. The CDR3 DNA reads as TGTGCCTACGAAACCGGGCCCCAAGAGACCCAGTACTTC. Protein product: CAYETGPQETQYF. The chain employs TRBV21-1 and TRBJ2-5. TRBV21-1 is shown as a pseudogene. CDR3 size: 13 residues.

As concerns this clone: One junction end does not reproduce the germline sequence, and a read error may be involved. The V gene is TRBV4-1, the J gene TRBJ1-1; tentatively, D is TRBD1 (5 bases). The CDR3 spans 13 residues. CDR1 is MGHRA and CDR2 is YSYEKL in the germline V gene. The CDR3 DNA sequence: TGCGCCAGCCGCCACGGGACGTACACTGAAGCTTTCTTT. It yields the protein CASRHGTYTEAFF.

Points on this clone: Other DNA sequences in the sample encode the same CDR3. The chain carries TRBV7-9 and TRBJ2-7; 11 bases are shared with TRBD1. Trimming cost V 3 bases and J 6 bases; bases outside gene matches: 4. CDR3 length equals 14 residues. Per the germline V gene, CDR1 is SEHNR and CDR2 is FQNEAQ (reference sequence). The CDR3 sequence: CASSLGTGGFEQYF. The CDR3 bases are TGTGCCAGCAGCTTGGGGACAGGGGGGTTCGAGCAGTACTTC.

About this clone itself: Distinct nucleotide sequences in the sample also encode this CDR3. The chain is built from TRBV28 and TRBJ1-5; the D gene is possibly TRBD1 (5 bases). V was pared by 6 bases and J by 1 base, with 7 bases between. The CDR3 loop spans 13 amino acids. Per the germline V gene, CDR1 is MDHEN and CDR2 is SYDVKM. This CDR3 is CASRRQSNQPQHF. The CDR3 DNA sequence: TGTGCCAGCAGAAGACAGAGCAATCAGCCCCAGCATTTT.

The CDR3 spells CASSSRRTSGSESSQYF. Here the CDR3 DNA reads TGTGCCAGCAGCTCTCGTCGGACTAGCGGGAGCGAGAGCTCCCAGTACTTC. This chain uses TRBV7-2 with TRBJ2-5; 13 bases align to TRBD2. The CDR3 sequence is 17 residues long. The V and J ends lost 4 bases and 9 bases, in that order; junction bases with no gene match: 14. Germline V gives CDR1 SGHTA, CDR2 FQGNSA.

This chain joins TRBV11-3 and TRBJ1-1; perhaps TRBD1 as D (6 bases). The V end was cut by 5 bases, the J end by 5 bases, with 15 bases between. The V gene's germline CDR1 is SGHNT and CDR2 YENEEA. This CDR3 has 14 amino acids. CDR3 residues: CASSPGGQRTEAFF. The CDR3 DNA follows: TGTGCCAGCAGCCCGGGGGGGCAAAGGACTGAAGCTTTCTTT.

This sequence joins TRBV5-6 and TRBJ2-1; the match to TRBD1 covers 9 bases. Germline V CDR1 and CDR2: SGHDT, YYEEEE. J gave up 7 bases and V 1 base, and 6 bases lay outside the gene matches. This CDR3 spans 15 amino acids. CDR3 in amino acids: CASSLWDRDLNEQFF. For the CDR3, the DNA is TGTGCCAGCAGCTTGTGGGACAGGGACCTAAATGAGCAGTTCTTC.

Of note for this clone: Other nucleotide sequences in the sample specify the same CDR3. The chain couples TRBV9 to TRBJ2-7; 8 nucleotides agree with TRBD1. After removal of 3 bases from V and 3 bases from J, the junction contained 5 bases not matched to a gene. Germline V gives CDR1 SGDLS, CDR2 YYNGEE. This CDR3 region has 14 residues. CDR3 amino acids: CASSGGTGFYEQYF. CDR3 DNA: TGTGCCAGCAGCGGGGGGACAGGCTTCTACGAGCAGTACTTC.

This chain connects TRBV5-1 to TRBJ1-3, with D unclear. Between the trimmed V and J ends, which lost 4 bases and 1 base, there was a span of 3 bases. The CDR3 is 12 residues long. CDR1 SGHRS and CDR2 YFSETQ come from the germline V gene. The CDR3 DNA sequence: TGCGCCAGCAGCCTATCTGGAAACACCATATATTTT. Translated: CASSLSGNTIYF.

The gene calls are TRBV5-5 and TRBJ2-1, with 9 nucleotides matching TRBD2. The junction had 6 bases not matched to a gene; V was cut back by 4 bases and J by 4 bases. There are 15 residues in the CDR3. The germline V gene has CDR1 SGHKS and CDR2 YYEKEE (reference sequence). CDR3 DNA: TGTGCCAGCAGCCAGGCGACTAGCGGTTACAATGAGCAGTTCTTC. Translation: CASSQATSGYNEQFF.

The chain recombines TRBV29-1 with TRBJ2-5, with 8 nucleotides matching TRBD2. Germline V CDR1 and CDR2: SQVTM, ANQGSEA. Germline trimming cut 6 bases from V and 7 bases from J; bases unmatched to any gene: 22. This CDR3 is built from 17 residues. CDR3 loop: CSVPWLAGRGGSRTQYF. The CDR3 coding sequence is TGCAGCGTGCCCTGGCTAGCGGGCCGAGGGGGATCTCGGACCCAGTACTTC.

The chain carries TRBV6-1 and TRBJ2-2; possibly TRBD1 for D (6 bases). The CDR3 totals 13 residues. Germline-derived CDR1 and CDR2 are MNHNS and SASEGT. Trimming removed 4 bases at V and 5 bases at J, with 8 bases between. This CDR3 reads CASSGTATGELFF. The CDR3 coding sequence is TGTGCCAGCAGTGGGACAGCAACCGGGGAGCTGTTTTTT.

The rearrangement joins TRBV6-6 to TRBJ1-4; weak D call: TRBD1 (5 bases). The CDR3 totals 15 residues. The V end lost 6 bases, the J end lost 5 bases, and 16 bases lay between the germline ends. The germline gives CDR1 MNHNY, CDR2 SVGAGI (reference sequence). The CDR3 reads CASRHPGRGNEKLFF. The CDR3 DNA sequence: TGTGCCAGCAGGCACCCGGGACGGGGGAATGAAAAACTGTTTTTT.

The chain joins TRBV6-5 to TRBJ1-5; D perhaps matches TRBD1 (5 bases). CDR1 MNHEY and CDR2 SVGAGI come from the germline V gene. V shed 2 bases and J shed 5 bases, with 7 bases lying between them. The CDR3 has 13 residues. The CDR3: CASSYEGDQPQHF. The CDR3 DNA reads TGTGCCAGCAGTTACGAAGGGGATCAGCCCCAGCATTTT.

The rearrangement uses TRBV15 and TRBJ2-7; D is possibly TRBD1 or TRBD2 (5 bases each). V dropped 0 bases and J dropped 3 bases, with 15 bases sitting between them. This CDR3 comprises 16 residues. Germline V gene sequence: CDR1 LNHNV, CDR2 YYDKDF (reference sequence). In DNA form, the CDR3 reads TGTGCCACCAGCAGAGATCTTGCACTTGGGGGCTACGAGCAGTACTTC. Encoded protein: CATSRDLALGGYEQYF.

On this clone: Other nucleotide sequences in the sample specify the same CDR3. The V and J genes are TRBV11-2 and TRBJ1-3, with 10 bases fitting TRBD1. The CDR3 covers 15 residues. The germline V gene has CDR1 SGHAT and CDR2 FQNNGV. After removal of 5 bases from V and 2 bases from J, the junction contained 3 bases not matched to a gene. CDR3 in DNA: TGTGCCAGCAGCCCGGGGACAGGGGCTGGAAACACCATATATTTT. Its translation is CASSPGTGAGNTIYF.

V is TRBV5-1 and J is TRBJ1-4; TRBD1 aligns across 7 bases. Germline CDR1 is SGHRS and CDR2 is YFSETQ. This CDR3 is 14 amino acids long. V dropped 4 bases and J dropped 5; count of bases not matched to a gene: 5. The DNA for the CDR3 is TGCGCCAGCAGCGAGACAGGGCAAAATGAAAAACTGTTTTTT. The encoded protein is CASSETGQNEKLFF.

The chain carries TRBV6-5 and TRBJ2-7; TRBD1 agrees at 10 bases. The V and J ends lost 6 bases and 5 bases, in that order; junction bases with no gene match: 4. The CDR3 is made up of 13 amino acids. CDR1 is MNHEY and CDR2 is SVGAGI in the germline V gene. CDR3 DNA: TGTGCCAGCAGGACAGGGGGCCGGGACGAGCAGTACTTC. It specifies CASRTGGRDEQYF.

This sequence joins TRBV4-2 and TRBJ2-1; 9 nucleotides line up with TRBD2. The CDR3 extends over 14 amino acids. Trimming removed 3 bases from V and 5 bases from J; junction bases left unmatched: 2. Germline lookup yields CDR1 LGHNA and CDR2 YNFKEQ. The CDR3 DNA sequence: TGTGCCAGCAGCCAGATAGCGGGAGACAATGAGCAGTTCTTC. This gives the protein CASSQIAGDNEQFF.

The genes are TRBV27 and TRBJ2-7; possible D gene TRBD2, 6 bases. This CDR3 has 16 residues. Between the trimmed V and J ends, which lost 5 bases and 1 base, there was a span of 18 bases. Germline V gene sequence: CDR1 MNHEY, CDR2 SMNVEV (reference sequence). CDR3 coding DNA: TGTGCCAGCAGTAGAGCCCCGGGACTCAAATCCTACGAGCAGTACTTC. Its translation is CASSRAPGLKSYEQYF.